A single TCR beta chain is shown here with its context. Its antigen remains unidentified. The data originate from a study of CXCR3-negative and CXCR3-positive naive CD8 T cells. Study-wide results and limits: Diversity ran similarly high across both naive subsets but far lower in memory CD8+ cells. For CXCR3-positive naive cells, TRB CDR3s were more hydrophobic than those of CXCR3-negative naive cells. Fresh PBMCs served for most assays, and CXCR3 expression fell partially after cryopreservation.

This CDR3 has 12 residues. CDR1 is MNHEY, CDR2 SMNVEV, per germline (reference sequence). UMI-labeled TRB cDNA libraries were prepared by 5' RACE. TCRdb re-called the 5' RACE reads; every CDR3 protein appears as one record, without DNA. The sample holds 120,000 or so distinct CDR3 sequences. This clonotype was sampled from a human donor in good health. Some clones in this sample may be carry-over from other donors' samples. Sequencing input: naive CXCR3+ CD8+ T cells from blood. Subset noted: CD45RO-CCR7+CD27+CD95- naive CD8+ T cells expressing CXCR3 (TNR3+). The chain couples TRBV27 to TRBJ2-1; without DNA, the TCRdb call of TRBD2 cannot be checked. The CDR3 region is CASSGTNNEQFF.